The 10 T cell receptor beta chains given below trace back to one sample, sequenced in a study of T cells after posttransplantation cyclophosphamide. Here immunoSEQ multiplex PCR was the method, and the copy in TCRdb shows in-frame clones only, minus some. The sample lists some 21,000 clones, about 98% seen once, with around 0.13% in the top ten. The material sequenced was naive CD8+ T cells sorted from PBMCs. Receptors originate from a man aged 35-49 years in good health, CMV-negative, and a related stem cell transplant donor.

The V gene is TRBV6-5, the J gene TRBJ2-7, with 7 bases fitting TRBD2. With 11 bases clipped from V and 3 bases from J, the junction kept 16 bases outside the gene matches. The CDR3 length is 15 residues. The germline gives CDR1 MNHEY, CDR2 SVGAGI. The CDR3 region has the DNA TGTGCCTCTAAGATAGGACTCGGGGAGGGCTACGAGCAGTACTTC. Its protein is CASKIGLGEGYEQYF.

This rearrangement joins TRBV2 to TRBJ2-7; 11 bases align to TRBD2. The V and J ends lost 3 bases and 7 bases, in that order; junction bases with no gene match: 2. The CDR3 sequence is 13 residues long. The germline CDR1 and CDR2 sequences are SNHLY and FYNNEI. CDR3: CASSETSGIEQYF. The CDR3 DNA follows: TGTGCCAGCAGTGAGACTAGCGGGATTGAGCAGTACTTC.

The DNA of the CDR3 is TGCGCCAGCAGCCACCTATACAAGACTAGCGCAGAGACCCAGTACTTC. Its protein product is CASSHLYKTSAETQYF. V gene TRBV5-1 combines with J gene TRBJ2-5; TRBD2 agrees at 8 bases. Germline V lookup: CDR1 SGHRS, CDR2 YFSETQ. The CDR3 consists of 16 residues. J lost 4 bases, V lost 4 bases, and 12 bases had no gene match.

The chain has TRBV27 and TRBJ1-1; TRBD1 might be the D (6 bases). CDR1 is MNHEY, CDR2 SMNVEV, per germline (reference sequence). CDR3 size: 15 residues. With 1 base removed from V and 2 bases from J, the gap between germline ends came to 11 bases. CDR3 loop: CASSLFSRGNTEAFF. In DNA form, the CDR3 reads TGTGCCAGCAGTTTATTTTCCAGGGGAAACACTGAAGCTTTCTTT.

V is TRBV7-9 and J is TRBJ2-7; 8 bases are a match to TRBD2. Germline V CDR1 and CDR2: SEHNR, FQNEAQ (reference sequence). V was clipped by 5 bases and J by 1 base; unmatched bases: 1. The CDR3 consists of 13 residues. The CDR3 spells CASSKRESYEQYF. The CDR3 nucleotides are TGTGCCAGCAGCAAGCGGGAGTCCTACGAGCAGTACTTC. The full variable domain, in which reference TRBV7-9 and TRBJ2-7 provide the parts outside the CDR3, is DTGVSQNPRHKITKRGQNVTFRCDPISEHNRLYWYRQTLGQGPEFLTYFQNEAQLEKSRLLSDRFSAERPKGSFSTLEIQRTEQGDSAMYLCASSKRESYEQYFGPGTRLTVT.

This clone was counted once. The chain couples TRBV4-1 to TRBJ2-1, with D maybe TRBD2 (5 bases). Trimming removed 2 bases at V and 3 bases at J, with 17 bases between. This CDR3 spans 17 amino acids. Germline CDR1 is MGHRA and CDR2 is YSYEKL. The CDR3 here is CASSQLPTRQVYNEQFF. The CDR3 region has the DNA TGCGCCAGCAGCCAACTACCTACTAGGCAAGTCTACAATGAGCAGTTCTTC.

This clone occurred once. The rearrangement uses TRBV6-5 and TRBJ2-7; tentatively, D is TRBD2 (6 bases). V was cut by 2 bases and J by 4 bases, with 12 bases left in between. The CDR3 spans 14 residues. Germline V gene data show CDR1 as MNHEY and CDR2 as SVGAGI. CDR3 amino acids: CASSYGAGRYEQYF. CDR3 sequence (DNA): TGTGCCAGCAGTTACGGCGCGGGGAGGTACGAGCAGTACTTC.

V usage is TRBV19 and J usage is TRBJ2-1; D is possibly TRBD2 (6 bases). Germline CDR1 is LNHDA and CDR2 is SQIVND (reference sequence). The CDR3 is made up of 14 amino acids. The germline V and J ends were trimmed by 6 bases and 5 bases, with 14 bases remaining between them. In DNA form, the CDR3 reads TGTGCCAGTAGCTGGGGCGGGATTAACAATGAGCAGTTCTTC. Residues: CASSWGGINNEQFF. Filled out from reference TRBV19 and TRBJ2-1, the complete variable domain reads DGGITQSPKYLFRKEGQNVTLSCEQNLNHDAMYWYRQDPGQGLRLIYYSQIVNDFQKGDIAEGYSVSREKKESFPLTVTSAQKNPTAFYLCASSWGGINNEQFFGPGTRLTVL.

This chain connects TRBV9 to TRBJ2-3; no clear D gene. The CDR3 length is 13 residues. V shed 0 bases and J shed 1 base, with 3 bases lying between them. CDR1 and CDR2 (germline): SGDLS, YYNGEE. DNA for the CDR3: TGTGCCAGCAGCGTAGGCGGCACAGATACGCAGTATTTT. It yields the protein CASSVGGTDTQYF.

The V call is TRBV13, the J call TRBJ2-5, with TRBD2 as a possible D gene (6 bases). V lost 4 bases, J lost 1 base, and 16 bases lay in between. CDR3 length: 16 amino acids. Per germline, CDR1 PRHDT and CDR2 FYEKMQ (reference sequence). CDR3 coding DNA: TGTGCCAGCAGCTCCGTGGGCGGGGACGCCCAAGAGACCCAGTACTTC. Translation: CASSSVGGDAQETQYF.